This entry describes one T cell receptor beta chain. In the source study's methods: Estimation of nucleated cell counts was performed using reference gene primer amplification. Repertoires were generated with immunoSEQ multiplex PCR, while TCRdb's copy carries only in-frame clones and drops some. V, J and clone size are those of that table, while D and trimming were read from the DNA. This table holds fewer than 150,000 clones, around 83% found once. This sample was taken from a study of blood T cell repertoires in COVID-19. The wider study: COVID-19 samples, acute and convalescent, were from the United States, Italy and Spain. T cells, B-cell-depleted T cells, or PBMCs supplied cDNA or gDNA.

The specimen sequenced was peripheral blood. This TCR was sampled from a man between 35 and 55 years old with acute or convalescent COVID-19.

The CDR3 DNA reads TGCAGTGCTAGAGATCCCCCGGGGGTGACCTTC. Its protein product is CSARDPPGVTF. This chain connects TRBV20-1 to TRBJ1-2, with D possibly being TRBD1 (5 bases). This CDR3 comprises 11 residues. V gave up 0 bases and J gave up 14 bases, with 13 bases separating them. Looked up from germline, CDR1 is DFQATT and CDR2 is SNEGSKA (reference sequence).